One TCR beta chain is described in this entry. Per the authors' pipeline: Amplification from reference gene primers served as the basis for estimated nucleated cell counts. Here immunoSEQ multiplex PCR was the method, and the copy in TCRdb shows in-frame clones only, minus some. V, J and clone size reflect that table, while D and trimming were determined from the DNA. The table records about 170,000 clones, approximately 90% of them present only once. This entry is derived from a study of blood T cell repertoires in COVID-19. The V gene's germline CDR1 is KGHSH and CDR2 LQKENI. V was shortened by 1 base and J by 2 bases, with 6 bases between the two germline ends. The CDR3 is made up of 13 amino acids.

The chain uses TRBV18 and TRBJ2-7, with a weak D call TRBD2 (6 bases). The receptor's source is a woman in her late teens or twenties who had recovered from COVID-19. The sequenced sample was PBMCs or T cells enriched from blood (not recorded which). CDR3 residues: CASSPLAAYEQYF. For the CDR3, the DNA is TGTGCCAGCTCACCACTAGCGGCCTACGAGCAGTACTTC. Full variable domain (remainder filled in from reference TRBV18 and TRBJ2-7): NAGVMQNPRHLVRRRGQEARLRCSPMKGHSHVYWYRQLPEEGLKFMVYLQKENIIDESGMPKERFSAEFPKEGPSILRIQQVVRGDSAAYFCASSPLAAYEQYFGPGTRLTVT.